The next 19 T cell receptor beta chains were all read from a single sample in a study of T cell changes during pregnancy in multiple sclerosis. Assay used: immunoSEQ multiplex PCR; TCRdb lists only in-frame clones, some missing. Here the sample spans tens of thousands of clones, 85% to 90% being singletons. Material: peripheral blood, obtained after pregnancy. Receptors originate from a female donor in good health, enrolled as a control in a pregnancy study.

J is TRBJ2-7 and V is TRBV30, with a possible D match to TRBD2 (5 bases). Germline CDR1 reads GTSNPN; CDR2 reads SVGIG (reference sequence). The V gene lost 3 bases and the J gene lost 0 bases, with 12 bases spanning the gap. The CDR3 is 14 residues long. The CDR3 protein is CAWRGDYGSYEQYF. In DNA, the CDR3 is TGTGCCTGGAGGGGAGACTACGGCTCCTACGAGCAGTACTTC.

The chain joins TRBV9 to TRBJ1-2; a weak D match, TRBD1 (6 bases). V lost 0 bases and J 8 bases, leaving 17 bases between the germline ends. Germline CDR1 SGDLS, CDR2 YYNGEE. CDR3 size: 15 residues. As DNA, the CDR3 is TGTGCCAGCAGCGTAGGCCTACAGGGAAGGGGCGGCTACACCTTC. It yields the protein CASSVGLQGRGGYTF.

CDR3 sequence reads: CAISVAGQPQHF. The DNA for the CDR3 is TGTGCCATCAGTGTTGCGGGTCAGCCCCAGCATTTT. The chain carries TRBV10-3 and TRBJ1-5; D remains ambiguous. V lost 4 bases to trimming and J lost 6 bases, with 7 bases between them. This CDR3 region has 12 residues. Germline V CDR1 and CDR2: ENHRY, SYGVKD.

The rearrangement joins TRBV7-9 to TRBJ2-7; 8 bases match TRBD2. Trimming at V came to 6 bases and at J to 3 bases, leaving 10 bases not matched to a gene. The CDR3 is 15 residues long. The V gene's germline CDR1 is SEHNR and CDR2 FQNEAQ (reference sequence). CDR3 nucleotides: TGTGCCAGCAGTCCGCCGGGGGGGGCCCTCTACGAGCAGTACTTC. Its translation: CASSPPGGALYEQYF.

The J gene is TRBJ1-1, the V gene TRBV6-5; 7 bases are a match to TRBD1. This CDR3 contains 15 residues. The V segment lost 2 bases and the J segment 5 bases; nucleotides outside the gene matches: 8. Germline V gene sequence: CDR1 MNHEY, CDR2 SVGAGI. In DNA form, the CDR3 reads TGTGCCAGCAGTTACGTTGCCGAGGGGGCAACTGAAGCTTTCTTT. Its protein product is CASSYVAEGATEAFF.

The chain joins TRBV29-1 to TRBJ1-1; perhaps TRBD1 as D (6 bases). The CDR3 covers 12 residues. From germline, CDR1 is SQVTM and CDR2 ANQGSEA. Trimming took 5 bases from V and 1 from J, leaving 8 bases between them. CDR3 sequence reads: CSVLQGNTEAFF. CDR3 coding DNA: TGCAGCGTTCTACAGGGGAACACTGAAGCTTTCTTT.

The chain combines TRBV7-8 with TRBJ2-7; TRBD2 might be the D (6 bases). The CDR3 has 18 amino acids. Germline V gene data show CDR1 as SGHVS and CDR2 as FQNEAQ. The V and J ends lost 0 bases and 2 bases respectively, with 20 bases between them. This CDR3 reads CASSLAGGSEPTTYEQYF. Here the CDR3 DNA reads TGTGCCAGCAGCTTAGCGGGGGGATCGGAGCCGACTACCTACGAGCAGTACTTC.

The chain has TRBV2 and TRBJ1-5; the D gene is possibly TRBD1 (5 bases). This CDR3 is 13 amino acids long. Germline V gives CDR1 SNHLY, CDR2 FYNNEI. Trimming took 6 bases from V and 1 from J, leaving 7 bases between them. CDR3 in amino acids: CASREGSNQPQHF. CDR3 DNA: TGTGCCAGCAGGGAGGGGAGCAATCAGCCCCAGCATTTT. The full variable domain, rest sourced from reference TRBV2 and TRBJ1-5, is EPEVTQTPSHQVTQMGQEVILRCVPISNHLYFYWYRQILGQKVEFLVSFYNNEISEKSEIFDDQFSVERPDGSNFTLKIRSTKLEDSAMYFCASREGSNQPQHFGDGTRLSIL.

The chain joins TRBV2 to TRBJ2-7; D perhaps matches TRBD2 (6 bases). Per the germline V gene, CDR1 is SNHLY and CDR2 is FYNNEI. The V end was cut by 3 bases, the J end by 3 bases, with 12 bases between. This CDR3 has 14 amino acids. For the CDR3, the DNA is TGTGCCAGCAGTGAGGAGGGTGGAAACTACGAGCAGTACTTC. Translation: CASSEEGGNYEQYF.

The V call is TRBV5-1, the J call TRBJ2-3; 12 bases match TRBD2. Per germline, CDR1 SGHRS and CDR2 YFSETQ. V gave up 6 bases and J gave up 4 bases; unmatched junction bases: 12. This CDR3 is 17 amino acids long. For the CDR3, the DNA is TGCGCCAGCAAGACAGGACGACTAGCGGGAGACCCAGATACGCAGTATTTT. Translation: CASKTGRLAGDPDTQYF.

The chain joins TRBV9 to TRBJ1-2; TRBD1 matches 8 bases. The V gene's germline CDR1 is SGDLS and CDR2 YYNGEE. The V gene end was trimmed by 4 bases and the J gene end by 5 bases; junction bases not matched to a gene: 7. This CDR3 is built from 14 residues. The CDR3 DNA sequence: TGTGCCAGCAGCCCATTTGACAGGGGTTATGGCTACACCTTC. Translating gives CASSPFDRGYGYTF.

Here the CDR3 DNA reads TGCGCCAGCAGCCAAGATGGACAGTTGAACACTGAAGCTTTCTTT. Protein sequence: CASSQDGQLNTEAFF. The V gene is TRBV4-3, the J gene TRBJ1-1, with a possible D match to TRBD1 (6 bases). The CDR3 totals 15 residues. Germline V lookup: CDR1 LGHNA, CDR2 YSLEER. The V and J ends lost 0 bases and 0 bases respectively, with 8 bases between them.

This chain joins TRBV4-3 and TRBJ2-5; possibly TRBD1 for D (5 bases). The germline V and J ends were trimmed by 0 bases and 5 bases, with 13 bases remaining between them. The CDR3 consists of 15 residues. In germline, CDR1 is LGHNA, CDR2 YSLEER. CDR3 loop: CASSQEYRREETQYF. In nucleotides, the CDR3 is TGCGCCAGCAGCCAAGAGTACAGGCGAGAGGAGACCCAGTACTTC.

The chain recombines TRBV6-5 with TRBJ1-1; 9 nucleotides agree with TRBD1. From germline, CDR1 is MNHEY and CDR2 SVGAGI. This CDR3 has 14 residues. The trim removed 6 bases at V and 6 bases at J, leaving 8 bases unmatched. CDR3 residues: CASRGQGLRSEAFF. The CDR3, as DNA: TGTGCCAGCAGGGGACAGGGTCTTCGGTCTGAAGCTTTCTTT.

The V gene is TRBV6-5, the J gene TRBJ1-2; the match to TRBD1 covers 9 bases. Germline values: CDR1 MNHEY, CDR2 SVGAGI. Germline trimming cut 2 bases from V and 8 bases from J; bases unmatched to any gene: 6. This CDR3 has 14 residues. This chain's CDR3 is CASSYGTGRGGYTF. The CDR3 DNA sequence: TGTGCCAGCAGTTACGGGACAGGGAGGGGCGGCTACACCTTC.

The CDR3 DNA reads as TGTGCCAGCAGTTATGGGGCAGGGGGCGCGGAAAAACTGTTTTTT. Encoded protein: CASSYGAGGAEKLFF. The gene calls are TRBV6-5 and TRBJ1-4, with 8 bases aligning to TRBD1. The CDR3 is made up of 15 amino acids. The germline gives CDR1 MNHEY, CDR2 SVGAGI. V shed 3 bases, J shed 8 bases, and the junction held 8 bases outside the gene matches.

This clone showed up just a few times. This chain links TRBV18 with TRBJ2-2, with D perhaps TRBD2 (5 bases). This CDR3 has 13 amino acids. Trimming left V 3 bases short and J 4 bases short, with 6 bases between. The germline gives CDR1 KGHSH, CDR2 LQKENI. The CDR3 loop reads CASSPTSTGELFF. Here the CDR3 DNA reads TGTGCCAGCTCACCTACTAGCACCGGGGAGCTGTTTTTT.

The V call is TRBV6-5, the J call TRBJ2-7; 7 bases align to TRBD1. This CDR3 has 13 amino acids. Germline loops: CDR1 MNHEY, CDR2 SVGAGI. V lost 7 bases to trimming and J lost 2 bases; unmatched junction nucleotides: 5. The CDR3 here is CASTSGTAYEQYF. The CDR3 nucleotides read TGTGCCAGCACCTCAGGGACAGCCTACGAGCAGTACTTC.

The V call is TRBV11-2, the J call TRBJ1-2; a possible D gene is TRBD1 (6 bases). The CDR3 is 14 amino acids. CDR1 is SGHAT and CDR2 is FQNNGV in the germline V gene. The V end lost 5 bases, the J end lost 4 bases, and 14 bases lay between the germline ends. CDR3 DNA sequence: TGTGCCAGCAGCCCACAGGGTAGCAGCTATGGCTACACCTTC. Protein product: CASSPQGSSYGYTF.